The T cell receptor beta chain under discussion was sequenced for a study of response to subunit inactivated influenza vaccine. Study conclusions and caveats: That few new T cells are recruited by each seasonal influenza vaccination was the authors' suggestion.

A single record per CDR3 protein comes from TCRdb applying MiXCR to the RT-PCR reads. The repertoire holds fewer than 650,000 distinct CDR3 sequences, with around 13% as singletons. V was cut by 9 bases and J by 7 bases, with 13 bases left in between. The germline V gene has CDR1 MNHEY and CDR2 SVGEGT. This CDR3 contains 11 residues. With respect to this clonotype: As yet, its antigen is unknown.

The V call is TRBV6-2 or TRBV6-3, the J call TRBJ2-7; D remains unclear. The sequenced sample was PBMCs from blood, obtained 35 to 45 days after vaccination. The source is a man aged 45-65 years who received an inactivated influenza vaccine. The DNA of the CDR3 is TGTGCCAGTCCAAACATCGGGGAGCAGTACTTC. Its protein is CASPNIGEQYF.